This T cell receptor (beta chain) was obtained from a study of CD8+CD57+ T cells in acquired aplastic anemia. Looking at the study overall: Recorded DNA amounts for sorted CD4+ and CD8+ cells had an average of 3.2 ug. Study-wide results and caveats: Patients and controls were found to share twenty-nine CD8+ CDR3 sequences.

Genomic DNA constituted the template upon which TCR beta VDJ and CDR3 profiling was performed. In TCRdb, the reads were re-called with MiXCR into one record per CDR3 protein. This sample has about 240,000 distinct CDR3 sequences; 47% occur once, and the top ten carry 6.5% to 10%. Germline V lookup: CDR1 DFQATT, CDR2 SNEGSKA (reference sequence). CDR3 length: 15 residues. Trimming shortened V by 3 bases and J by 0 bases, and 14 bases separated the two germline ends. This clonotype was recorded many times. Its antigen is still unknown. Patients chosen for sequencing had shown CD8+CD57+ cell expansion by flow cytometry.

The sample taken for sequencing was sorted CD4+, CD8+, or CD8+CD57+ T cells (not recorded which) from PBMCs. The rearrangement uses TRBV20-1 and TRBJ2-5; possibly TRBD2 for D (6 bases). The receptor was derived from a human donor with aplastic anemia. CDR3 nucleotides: TGCAGTGCTAGGGCGGGACTTTCAAACCAAGAGACCCAGTACTTC. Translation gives CSARAGLSNQETQYF.